These T cell receptor beta chains were read from a single sample in a study of CXCR3-negative and CXCR3-positive naive CD8 T cells. TCRdb reprocessed the 5' RACE reads and keeps a single row for each CDR3 protein, giving no DNA. The table for this sample gives about 98,000 distinct CDR3 sequences. The sequenced material came from naive CXCR3+ CD8+ T cells from blood. These receptor sequences come from a human donor in good health. Some clones in this sample may be carry-over from other donors' samples. The CDR3 runs from the conserved cysteine through the conserved F or W.

CASNPGLAGVEQFF | TRBJ2-1 | TRBV6-1
CASRDRGRYEQYF | TRBJ2-7 | TRBV6-5
CASSSRFGTSPDTGELFF | TRBJ2-2 | TRBV5-5
CASSGTNPNTGELFF | TRBJ2-2 | TRBV7-9
CATGFTGGLDTQYF | TRBJ2-3 | TRBV15
CASSRTDRPRTDTQYF | TRBJ2-3 | TRBV7-9
CASSPRTPSVFQETQYF | TRBJ2-5 | TRBV11-3
CASSLAPRLAQTTDTQYF | TRBJ2-3 | TRBV7-3
CASSLGGGTQNTGELFF | TRBJ2-2 | TRBV7-2
CATSRVYSVNTEAFF | TRBJ1-1 | TRBV15
CASSIEHRGYTRYEQFF | TRBJ2-1 | TRBV19
CASSPPGGSNQPQHF | TRBJ1-5 | TRBV7-9
CASSPTAFDEQYF | TRBJ2-7 | TRBV12-3/TRBV12-4
CASSHERTAGGYTF | TRBJ1-2 | TRBV4-3
CASSSLAGVYTDTQYF | TRBJ2-3 | TRBV5-1
CASSLTGTRAVAEQFF | TRBJ2-1 | TRBV19
CASNLQGQGELFF | TRBJ2-2 | TRBV28
CSVEDYGDTTADTQYF | TRBJ2-3 | TRBV29-1
CASSAPLGTGELFF | TRBJ2-2 | TRBV9
CASSLIQGPPGEQYF | TRBJ2-7 | TRBV12-3/TRBV12-4
CASSELEGSGGYTF | TRBJ1-2 | TRBV6-1
CASSAGDGSYEQYF | TRBJ2-7 | TRBV9
CSVEGPSMGEQYF | TRBJ2-7 | TRBV29-1
CASSQSRHRGGGANTGELFF | TRBJ2-2 | TRBV23-1
CASSLLAGRSAEQYF | TRBJ2-7 | TRBV28
CASSSGLAASTDTQYF | TRBJ2-3 | TRBV13
CASNPRGRGGLQETQYF | TRBJ2-5 | TRBV7-6
CASSIGTENEQFF | TRBJ2-1 | TRBV19
CATSEGLDRLYEQYF | TRBJ2-7 | TRBV15
CASSSGQGSNEQFF | TRBJ2-1 | TRBV7-9
CASSLSSGGANEQFF | TRBJ2-1 | TRBV7-2
CASSPEFSSYNEQFF | TRBJ2-1 | TRBV4-2
CASSLTGREKLFF | TRBJ1-4 | TRBV12-3/TRBV12-4
CASRALGTGELFF | TRBJ2-2 | TRBV7-2
CASSNEGQGNPYEQYF | TRBJ2-7 | TRBV7-2
CSTDRSLSTDTQYF | TRBJ2-3 | TRBV29-1
CASSYSPPGGNRGEQFF | TRBJ2-1 | TRBV6-2/TRBV6-3
CSVGTGGKNEQYF | TRBJ2-7 | TRBV29-1
CASSQGVSAEAFF | TRBJ1-1 | TRBV14
CASSLGEVSYEQYF | TRBJ2-7 | TRBV7-2
CASTPGGGRDFYEQYF | TRBJ2-7 | TRBV19
CASRFGRSSYNEQFF | TRBJ2-1 | TRBV5-1
CASSRPAFWEQYF | TRBJ2-7 | TRBV7-2
CASSSGQGGGYTF | TRBJ1-2 | TRBV2
CASSIRGQGYPDTQYF | TRBJ2-3 | TRBV7-9
CSVVRSSGELFF | TRBJ2-2 | TRBV29-1
CVSAGVNYEQYF | TRBJ2-7 | TRBV11-2
CASSLNALFTEAFF | TRBJ1-1 | TRBV5-6
CASSDGWYYEQYF | TRBJ2-7 | TRBV14